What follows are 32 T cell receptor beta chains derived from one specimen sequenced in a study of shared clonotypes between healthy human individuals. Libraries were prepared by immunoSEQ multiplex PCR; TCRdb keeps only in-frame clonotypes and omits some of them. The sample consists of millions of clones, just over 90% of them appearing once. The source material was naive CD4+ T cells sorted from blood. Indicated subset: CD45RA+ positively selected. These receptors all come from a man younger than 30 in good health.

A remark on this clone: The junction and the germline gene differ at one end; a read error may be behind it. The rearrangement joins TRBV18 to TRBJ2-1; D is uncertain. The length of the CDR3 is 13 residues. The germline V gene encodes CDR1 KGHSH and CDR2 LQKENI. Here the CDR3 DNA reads TGTGCCAGCTCATCACCTGGGCTGAATGAGCAGTTCTTC. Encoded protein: CASSSPGLNEQFF.

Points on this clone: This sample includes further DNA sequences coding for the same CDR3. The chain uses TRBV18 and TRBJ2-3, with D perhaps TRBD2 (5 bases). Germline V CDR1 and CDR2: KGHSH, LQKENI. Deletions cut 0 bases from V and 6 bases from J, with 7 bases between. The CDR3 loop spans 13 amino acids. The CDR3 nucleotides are TGTGCCAGCTCACCACCGGCGGGTGATACGCAGTATTTT. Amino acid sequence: CASSPPAGDTQYF. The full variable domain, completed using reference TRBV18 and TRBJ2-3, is NAGVMQNPRHLVRRRGQEARLRCSPMKGHSHVYWYRQLPEEGLKFMVYLQKENIIDESGMPKERFSAEFPKEGPSILRIQQVVRGDSAAYFCASSPPAGDTQYFGPGTRLTVL.

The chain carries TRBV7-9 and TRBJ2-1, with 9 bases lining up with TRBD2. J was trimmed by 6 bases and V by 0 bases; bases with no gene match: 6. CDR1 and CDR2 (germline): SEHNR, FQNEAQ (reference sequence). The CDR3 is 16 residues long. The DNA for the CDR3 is TGTGCCAGCAGCTTAGCCGGGACTAGCTTTTCCAATGAGCAGTTCTTC. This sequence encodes CASSLAGTSFSNEQFF.

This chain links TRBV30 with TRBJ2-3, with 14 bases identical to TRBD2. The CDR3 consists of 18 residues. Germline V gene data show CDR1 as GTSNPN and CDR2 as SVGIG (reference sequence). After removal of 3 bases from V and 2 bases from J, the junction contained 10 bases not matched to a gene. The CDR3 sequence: CAWRSPGLAGANTDTQYF. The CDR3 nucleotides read TGTGCCTGGAGATCCCCGGGACTAGCGGGAGCGAACACAGATACGCAGTATTTT.

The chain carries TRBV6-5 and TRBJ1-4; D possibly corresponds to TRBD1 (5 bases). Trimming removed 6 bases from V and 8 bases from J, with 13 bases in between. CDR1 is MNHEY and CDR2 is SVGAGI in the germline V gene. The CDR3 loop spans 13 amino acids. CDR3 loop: CASSFGGYEKLFF. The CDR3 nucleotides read TGTGCCAGCAGCTTCGGGGGATACGAAAAACTGTTTTTT.

CDR3 in DNA: TGCGCCAGCAGCCAAGGGATGCAGGGAAATCAGCCCCAGCATTTT. This gives the protein CASSQGMQGNQPQHF. The rearrangement uses TRBV4-1 and TRBJ1-5; a weak D match, TRBD1 (5 bases). V lost 1 base, J lost 4 bases, and 11 bases lay in between. The CDR3 runs 15 residues. Germline CDR1 and CDR2: MGHRA and YSYEKL.

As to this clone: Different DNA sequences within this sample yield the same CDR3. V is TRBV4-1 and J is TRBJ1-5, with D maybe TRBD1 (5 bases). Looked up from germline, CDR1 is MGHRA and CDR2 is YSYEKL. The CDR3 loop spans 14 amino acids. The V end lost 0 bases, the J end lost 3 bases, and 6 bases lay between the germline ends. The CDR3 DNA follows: TGCGCCAGCAGCCAAGAACAGGACAATCAGCCCCAGCATTTT. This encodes CASSQEQDNQPQHF.

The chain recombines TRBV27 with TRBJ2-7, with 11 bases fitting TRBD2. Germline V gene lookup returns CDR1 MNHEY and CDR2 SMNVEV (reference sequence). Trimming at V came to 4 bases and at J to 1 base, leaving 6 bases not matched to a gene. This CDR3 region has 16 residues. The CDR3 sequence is CASSSGTSGFSYEQYF. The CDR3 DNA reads TGTGCCAGCAGTTCCGGGACTAGCGGTTTTTCCTACGAGCAGTACTTC.

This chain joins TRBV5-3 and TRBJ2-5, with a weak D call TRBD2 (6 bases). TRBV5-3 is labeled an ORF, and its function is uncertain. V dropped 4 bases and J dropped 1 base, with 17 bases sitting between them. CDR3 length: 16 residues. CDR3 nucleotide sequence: TGTGCCAGAAGCGCGGGACTTTTTGAAAGCCAAGAGACCCAGTACTTC. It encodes CARSAGLFESQETQYF.

In DNA, the CDR3 is TGTGCCAGTAGCGAGACAGTCAATTCACCCCTCCACTTT. It translates to CASSETVNSPLHF. V gene TRBV19 combines with J gene TRBJ1-6, with D possibly being TRBD1 (5 bases). The CDR3 totals 13 residues. The germline CDR1 and CDR2 sequences are LNHDA and SQIVND (reference sequence). Deletions cut 6 bases from V and 7 bases from J, with 10 bases between.

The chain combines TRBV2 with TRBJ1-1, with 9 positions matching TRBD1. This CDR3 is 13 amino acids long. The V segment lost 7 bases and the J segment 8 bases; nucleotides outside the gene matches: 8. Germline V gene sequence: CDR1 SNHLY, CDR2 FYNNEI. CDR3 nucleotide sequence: TGTGCCAGCACCGAGTTGACAGGGGGAGAAGCTTTCTTT. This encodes CASTELTGGEAFF.

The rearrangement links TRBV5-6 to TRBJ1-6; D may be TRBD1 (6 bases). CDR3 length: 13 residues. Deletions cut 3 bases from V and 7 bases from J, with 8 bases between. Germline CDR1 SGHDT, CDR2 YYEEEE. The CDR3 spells CASSWGHNSPLHF. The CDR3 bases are TGTGCCAGCAGCTGGGGACACAATTCACCCCTCCACTTT.

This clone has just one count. The CDR3 loop reads CASSFGGIGGELFF. Here the CDR3 DNA reads TGCGCCAGCAGCTTCGGAGGGATTGGCGGGGAGCTGTTTTTT. The gene calls are TRBV5-1 and TRBJ2-2, with D perhaps matching TRBD2 (6 bases). The V end lost 2 bases, the J end lost 7 bases, and 12 bases lay between the germline ends. CDR3 size: 14 residues. Germline assignment: CDR1 SGHRS and CDR2 YFSETQ.

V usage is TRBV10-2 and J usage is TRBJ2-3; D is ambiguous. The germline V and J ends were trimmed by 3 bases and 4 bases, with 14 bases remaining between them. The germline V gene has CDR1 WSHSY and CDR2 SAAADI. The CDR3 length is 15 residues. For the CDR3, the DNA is TGCGCCAGCAGTGAATGGACGTGGGCGGCAGATACGCAGTATTTT. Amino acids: CASSEWTWAADTQYF.

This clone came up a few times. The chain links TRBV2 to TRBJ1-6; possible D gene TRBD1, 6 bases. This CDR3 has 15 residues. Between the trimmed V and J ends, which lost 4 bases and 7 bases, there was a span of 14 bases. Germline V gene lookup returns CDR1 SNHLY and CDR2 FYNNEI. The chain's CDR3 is CASSGRTASNSPLHF. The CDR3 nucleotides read TGTGCCAGCAGTGGCAGGACAGCTTCCAATTCACCCCTCCACTTT.

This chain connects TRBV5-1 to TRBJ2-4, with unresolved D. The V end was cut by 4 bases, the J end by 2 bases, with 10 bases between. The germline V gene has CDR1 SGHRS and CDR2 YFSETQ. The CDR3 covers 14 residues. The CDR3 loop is CASSAGDSKNIQYF. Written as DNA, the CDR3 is TGCGCCAGCAGCGCCGGCGACTCCAAAAACATTCAGTACTTC.

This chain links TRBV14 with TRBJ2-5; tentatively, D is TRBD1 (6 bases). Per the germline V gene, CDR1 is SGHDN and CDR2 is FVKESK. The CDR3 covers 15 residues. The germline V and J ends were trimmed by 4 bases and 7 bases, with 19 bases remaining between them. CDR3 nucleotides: TGTGCCAGCAGCCTCTCAGGGGAGACCCTCAGGACCCAGTACTTC. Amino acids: CASSLSGETLRTQYF.

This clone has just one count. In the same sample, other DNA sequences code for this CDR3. In DNA, the CDR3 is TGTGCCAGCAGCTTTAGGGGAACAGATACGCAGTATTTT. Amino acid sequence: CASSFRGTDTQYF. The rearrangement uses TRBV5-6 and TRBJ2-3, with D possibly being TRBD1 (5 bases). The CDR3 spans 13 residues. The germline gives CDR1 SGHDT, CDR2 YYEEEE. V lost 2 bases to trimming and J lost 3 bases, with 7 bases between them. Full variable domain (remainder filled in from reference TRBV5-6 and TRBJ2-3): DAGVTQSPTHLIKTRGQQVTLRCSPKSGHDTVSWYQQALGQGPQFIFQYYEEEERQRGNFPDRFSGHQFPNYSSELNVNALLLGDSALYLCASSFRGTDTQYFGPGTRLTVL.

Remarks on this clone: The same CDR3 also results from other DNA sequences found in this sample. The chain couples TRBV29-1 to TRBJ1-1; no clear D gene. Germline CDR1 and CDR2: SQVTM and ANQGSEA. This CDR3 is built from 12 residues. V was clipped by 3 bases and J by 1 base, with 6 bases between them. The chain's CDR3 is CSVDRENTEAFF. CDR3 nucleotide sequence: TGCAGCGTTGATCGTGAGAACACTGAAGCTTTCTTT.

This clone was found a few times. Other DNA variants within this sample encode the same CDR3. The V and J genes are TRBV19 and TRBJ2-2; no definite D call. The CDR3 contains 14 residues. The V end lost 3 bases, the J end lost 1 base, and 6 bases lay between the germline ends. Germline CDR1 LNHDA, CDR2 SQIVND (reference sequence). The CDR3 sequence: CASSIEENTGELFF. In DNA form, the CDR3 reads TGTGCCAGTAGTATCGAAGAGAACACCGGGGAGCTGTTTTTT.

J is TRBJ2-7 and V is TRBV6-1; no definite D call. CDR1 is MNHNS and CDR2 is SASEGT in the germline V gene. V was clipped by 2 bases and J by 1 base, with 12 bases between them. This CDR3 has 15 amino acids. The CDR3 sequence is CASSEYLGKSYEQYF. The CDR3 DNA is TGTGCCAGCAGTGAATATCTCGGCAAATCCTACGAGCAGTACTTC.

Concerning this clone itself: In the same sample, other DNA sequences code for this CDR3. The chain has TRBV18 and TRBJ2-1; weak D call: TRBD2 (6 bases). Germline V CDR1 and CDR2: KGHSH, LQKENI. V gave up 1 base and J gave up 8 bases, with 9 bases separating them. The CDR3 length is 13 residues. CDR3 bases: TGTGCCAGCTCACCACGGAGGGTTGATGAGCAGTTCTTC. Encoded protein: CASSPRRVDEQFF.

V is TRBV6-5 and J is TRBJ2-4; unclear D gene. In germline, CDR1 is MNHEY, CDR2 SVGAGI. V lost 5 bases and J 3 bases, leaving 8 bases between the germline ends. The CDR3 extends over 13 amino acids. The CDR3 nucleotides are TGTGCCAGCAGTCCCGACTTCAAAAACATTCAGTACTTC. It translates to CASSPDFKNIQYF.

CDR3 DNA sequence: TGCGCCAGTCAACAGGGCCATACGCAGTATTTT. It codes for CASQQGHTQYF. This chain joins TRBV10-1 and TRBJ2-3; tentative D call: TRBD1 (6 bases). The germline V and J ends were trimmed by 9 bases and 7 bases, with 11 bases remaining between them. The V gene's germline CDR1 is WNHNN and CDR2 SYGVQD (reference sequence). CDR3 size: 11 residues.

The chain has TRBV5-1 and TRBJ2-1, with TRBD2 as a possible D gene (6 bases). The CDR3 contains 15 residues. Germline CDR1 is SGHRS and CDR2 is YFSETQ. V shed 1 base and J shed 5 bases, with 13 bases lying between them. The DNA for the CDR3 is TGCGCCAGCAGCTTGTCGGGAGTCGTGAACAATGAGCAGTTCTTC. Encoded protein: CASSLSGVVNNEQFF.

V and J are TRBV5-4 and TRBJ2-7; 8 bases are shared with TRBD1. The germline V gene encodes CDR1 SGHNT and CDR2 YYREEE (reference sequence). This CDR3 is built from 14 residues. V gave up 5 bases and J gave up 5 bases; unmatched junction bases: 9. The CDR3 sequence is CASRSGTGGDEQYF. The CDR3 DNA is TGTGCCAGCAGATCTGGGACAGGCGGTGACGAGCAGTACTTC. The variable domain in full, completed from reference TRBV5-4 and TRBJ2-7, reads ETGVTQSPTHLIKTRGQQVTLRCSSQSGHNTVSWYQQALGQGPQFIFQYYREEENGRGNFPPRFSGLQFPNYSSELNVNALELDDSALYLCASRSGTGGDEQYFGPGTRLTVT.

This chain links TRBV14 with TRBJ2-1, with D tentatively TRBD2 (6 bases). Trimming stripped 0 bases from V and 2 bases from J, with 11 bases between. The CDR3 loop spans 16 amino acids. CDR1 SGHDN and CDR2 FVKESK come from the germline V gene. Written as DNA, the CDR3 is TGTGCCAGCAGCCAAGACGCGGGGACGGCCTACAATGAGCAGTTCTTC. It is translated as CASSQDAGTAYNEQFF.

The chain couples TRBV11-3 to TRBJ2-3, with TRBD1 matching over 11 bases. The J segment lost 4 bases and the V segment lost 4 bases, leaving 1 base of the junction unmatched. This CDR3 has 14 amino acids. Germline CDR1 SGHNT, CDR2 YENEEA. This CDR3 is CASSSGQGADTQYF. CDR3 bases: TGTGCCAGCAGCTCGGGACAGGGGGCAGATACGCAGTATTTT.

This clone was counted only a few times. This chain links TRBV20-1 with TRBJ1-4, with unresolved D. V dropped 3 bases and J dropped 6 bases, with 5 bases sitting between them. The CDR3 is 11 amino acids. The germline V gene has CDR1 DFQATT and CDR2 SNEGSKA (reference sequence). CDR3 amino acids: CSARLDEKLFF. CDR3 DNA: TGCAGTGCTAGGTTGGATGAAAAACTGTTTTTT.

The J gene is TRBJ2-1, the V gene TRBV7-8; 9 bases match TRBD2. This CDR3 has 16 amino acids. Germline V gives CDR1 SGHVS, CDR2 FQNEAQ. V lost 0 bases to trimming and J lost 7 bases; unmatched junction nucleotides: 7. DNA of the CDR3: TGTGCCAGCAGCTTAGCTCGACTAGCGGATCCTAATGAGCAGTTCTTC. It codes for CASSLARLADPNEQFF.

CDR3 loop: CASSLGFKNTEAFF. The CDR3 bases are TGTGCCAGCAGTTTAGGGTTTAAGAACACTGAAGCTTTCTTT. The chain uses TRBV28 and TRBJ1-1; D not resolved. The CDR3 loop spans 14 amino acids. Per germline, CDR1 MDHEN and CDR2 SYDVKM. V was shortened by 2 bases and J by 1 base, with 8 bases between the two germline ends.

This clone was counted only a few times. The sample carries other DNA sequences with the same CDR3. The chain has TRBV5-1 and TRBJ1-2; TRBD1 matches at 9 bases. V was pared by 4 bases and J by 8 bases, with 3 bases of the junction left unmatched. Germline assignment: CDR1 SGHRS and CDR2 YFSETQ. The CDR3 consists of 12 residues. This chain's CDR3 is CASSPGQGGYTF. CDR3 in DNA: TGCGCCAGCAGCCCGGGACAGGGAGGCTACACCTTC.